Shown below are 29 T cell receptor beta chains from a single sample sequenced in a study of OX40 agonist ivuxolimab in advanced cancers. The protocol used for the library was the immunoSEQ multiplex PCR assay. In its TCRdb copy, this immuneACCESS table keeps in-frame sequences only and misses some clones. Where compared with another copy, unresolved V genes explain less than half of these, and the others have no known cause. This sample holds about 60,000 clones; about 87% were observed only once. The biggest ten clones account for 0.67% of the sample. Here the sequenced sample was CD4+ or CD8+ T cells sorted from blood, taken in a trial of the OX40 agonist ivuxolimab. The receptors were sampled from an adult with an advanced solid tumor such as melanoma, head and neck, liver or kidney cancer.

The chain carries TRBV7-8 and TRBJ1-4; D remains ambiguous. The CDR3 totals 13 residues. CDR1 and CDR2 from the germline V gene are SGHVS and FQNEAQ. The V end lost 1 base, the J end lost 10 bases, and 10 bases lay between the germline ends. CDR3 loop: CASSLDGSLKLFF. Here the CDR3 DNA reads TGTGCCAGCAGCTTAGATGGCAGCTTAAAACTGTTTTTT.

The chain couples TRBV27 to TRBJ2-4, with 8 bases that match TRBD2. Germline trimming cut 3 bases from V and 0 bases from J; bases unmatched to any gene: 10. The CDR3 loop spans 18 amino acids. CDR1 is MNHEY, CDR2 SMNVEV, per germline (reference sequence). The CDR3 coding sequence is TGTGCCAGCAGTTTTGGGGCTGGGGCGGGGGGAGCCAAAAACATTCAGTACTTC. Its translation is CASSFGAGAGGAKNIQYF.

The J gene is TRBJ2-3, the V gene TRBV7-3, with TRBD2 matching over 8 bases. V was clipped by 4 bases and J by 1 base; unmatched bases: 4. The CDR3 extends over 15 amino acids. CDR1 is SGHTA, CDR2 FQGTGA, per germline. As DNA, the CDR3 is TGTGCCAGCAGCTCCCGGCGGGAGGGCACAGATACGCAGTATTTT. Protein: CASSSRREGTDTQYF.

This clone has only one observation. This sequence joins TRBV30 and TRBJ1-5; maybe TRBD1 (5 bases). Between the trimmed V and J ends, which lost 1 base and 4 bases, there was a span of 8 bases. CDR1 and CDR2 from the germline V gene are GTSNPN and SVGIG (reference sequence). The CDR3 spans 13 residues. The CDR3 loop reads CAWSGQINQPQHF. The CDR3 DNA sequence: TGTGCCTGGAGTGGACAGATTAATCAGCCCCAGCATTTT.

The chain has TRBV19 and TRBJ2-2; D is perhaps TRBD2 (6 bases). Trimming shortened V by 6 bases and J by 3 bases, and 14 bases separated the two germline ends. The CDR3 extends over 15 amino acids. Germline CDR1 LNHDA, CDR2 SQIVND (reference sequence). The CDR3 spells CASRVREVDTGELFF. In DNA, the CDR3 is TGTGCCAGTAGGGTCAGGGAGGTAGACACCGGGGAGCTGTTTTTT.

The V and J genes are TRBV18 and TRBJ2-2, with D tentatively TRBD2 (6 bases). This CDR3 spans 15 amino acids. V was trimmed by 3 bases and J by 4 bases, leaving 12 bases between them. The germline CDR1 and CDR2 sequences are KGHSH and LQKENI. This CDR3 reads CASSPGGATTGELFF. CDR3 bases: TGTGCCAGCTCACCCGGGGGAGCCACCACCGGGGAGCTGTTTTTT.

This chain joins TRBV6-5 and TRBJ2-2, with D unclear. From germline, CDR1 is MNHEY and CDR2 SVGAGI. CDR3 size: 15 residues. Trimming left V 2 bases short and J 2 bases short, with 9 bases between. CDR3: CASSYPTRNTGELFF. The CDR3, as DNA: TGTGCCAGCAGTTACCCGACGAGAAACACCGGGGAGCTGTTTTTT.

The chain couples TRBV6-1 to TRBJ1-5; D not certain. Looked up from germline, CDR1 is MNHNS and CDR2 is SASEGT. This CDR3 region has 13 residues. Trimming cost V 6 bases and J 5 bases, with 11 bases left between them. The CDR3 region is CASSPSRDQPQHF. In nucleotides, the CDR3 is TGTGCCAGCAGCCCCTCCCGTGATCAGCCCCAGCATTTT.

The chain has TRBV5-4 and TRBJ2-5; no clear D gene. V lost 0 bases, J lost 2 bases, and 8 bases lay in between. Germline V gene lookup returns CDR1 SGHNT and CDR2 YYREEE (reference sequence). The CDR3 spans 14 residues. The CDR3 DNA reads as TGTGCCAGCAGCTTGGTGTACGGTCAAGAGACCCAGTACTTC. Translated: CASSLVYGQETQYF.

This rearrangement joins TRBV11-2 to TRBJ1-2, with 7 positions matching TRBD1. V lost 5 bases to trimming and J lost 7 bases; unmatched junction nucleotides: 7. This CDR3 has 13 residues. Germline V gene lookup returns CDR1 SGHAT and CDR2 FQNNGV. The CDR3, as DNA: TGTGCCAGCAGCCTACAGGGGTGGAGTGGCTACACCTTC. It encodes CASSLQGWSGYTF.

J is TRBJ2-7 and V is TRBV10-2; D perhaps matches TRBD2 (5 bases). Germline CDR1 WSHSY, CDR2 SAAADI. There are 11 residues in the CDR3. V dropped 11 bases and J dropped 5 bases, with 13 bases sitting between them. The CDR3 bases are TGCGCCCCGGAGAGGGCCAACGAGCAGTACTTC. Its translation: CAPERANEQYF.

The genes are TRBV7-3 and TRBJ2-7; TRBD2 might be the D (5 bases). Germline-derived CDR1 and CDR2 are SGHTA and FQGTGA. The ends were cut back, 2 bases at V and 5 bases at J, with 16 bases in the middle. The CDR3 runs to 15 residues. For the CDR3, the DNA is TGTGCCAGCAGCTTAGCGGGTACGGGAAAAAACGAGCAGTACTTC. Its protein is CASSLAGTGKNEQYF. Full variable domain (rest looked up from reference TRBV7-3 and TRBJ2-7): GAGVSQTPSNKVTEKGKYVELRCDPISGHTALYWYRQSLGQGPEFLIYFQGTGAADDSGLPNDRFFAVRPEGSVSTLKIQRTERGDSAVYLCASSLAGTGKNEQYFGPGTRLTVT.

The chain links TRBV4-1 to TRBJ2-3; 14 bases line up with TRBD2. CDR3 length equals 21 residues. V shed 2 bases, J shed 7 bases, and the junction held 20 bases outside the gene matches. From germline, CDR1 is MGHRA and CDR2 YSYEKL. The CDR3 nucleotides read TGCGCCAGCAGCCAACAGGCCTCGACTAGCGGGAGGGCCGGGTGGCAGAATACGCAGTATTTT. It is translated as CASSQQASTSGRAGWQNTQYF.

The V and J genes are TRBV5-4 and TRBJ2-3, with 13 bases that match TRBD2. Germline V gene sequence: CDR1 SGHNT, CDR2 YYREEE (reference sequence). V lost 4 bases to trimming and J lost 3 bases; unmatched junction nucleotides: 5. The CDR3 length is 16 residues. CDR3 sequence: CASSIGLAGETDTQYF. Here the CDR3 DNA reads TGTGCCAGCAGCATAGGACTAGCGGGAGAAACAGATACGCAGTATTTT.

This clone was observed once. The chain combines TRBV2 with TRBJ2-1, with no clear D. Germline V gene sequence: CDR1 SNHLY, CDR2 FYNNEI. This CDR3 has 14 residues. The germline V and J ends were trimmed by 3 bases and 5 bases, with 11 bases remaining between them. The CDR3 bases are TGTGCCAGCAGTGATACCCTGGACCACAATGAGCAGTTCTTC. Encoded protein: CASSDTLDHNEQFF.

The gene calls are TRBV11-2 and TRBJ2-2; possibly TRBD2 for D (6 bases). CDR1 is SGHAT and CDR2 is FQNNGV in the germline V gene. The CDR3 covers 17 residues. Trimming stripped 2 bases from V and 2 bases from J, with 15 bases between. Written as DNA, the CDR3 is TGTGCCAGCAGCTTAAGGGGCTGGCGGGGTAACACCGGGGAGCTGTTTTTT. Its translation: CASSLRGWRGNTGELFF.

The chain has TRBV29-1 and TRBJ1-4; tentative D call: TRBD1 (5 bases). The CDR3 has 15 residues. Germline V gene lookup returns CDR1 SQVTM and CDR2 ANQGSEA. The V end lost 0 bases, the J end lost 8 bases, and 16 bases lay between the germline ends. In DNA, the CDR3 is TGCAGCGTTGAAGATGAGGGGAGGCGTGGAGAAAAACTGTTTTTT. Its translation is CSVEDEGRRGEKLFF.

The chain recombines TRBV11-2 with TRBJ1-1; a weak D match, TRBD1 (5 bases). With 1 base removed from V and 1 base from J, the gap between germline ends came to 7 bases. This CDR3 is 14 amino acids long. Germline V gene data show CDR1 as SGHAT and CDR2 as FQNNGV. CDR3 sequence reads: CASSLGGGNTEAFF. In DNA form, the CDR3 reads TGTGCCAGCAGCTTAGGGGGGGGGAACACTGAAGCTTTCTTT.

The chain is built from TRBV11-2 and TRBJ2-1; a weak D match, TRBD2 (6 bases). The germline CDR1 and CDR2 sequences are SGHAT and FQNNGV. The CDR3 totals 15 residues. The V and J ends lost 1 base and 8 bases respectively, with 15 bases between them. The CDR3, as DNA: TGTGCCAGCAGCTTAGGGCCCACTAGCTTCGATGAGCAGTTCTTC. This gives the protein CASSLGPTSFDEQFF.

This clone was counted once. The V and J genes are TRBV4-2 and TRBJ2-3; 16 bases are shared with TRBD2. This CDR3 comprises 17 residues. CDR1 and CDR2 (germline): LGHNA, YNFKEQ. The J segment lost 6 bases and the V segment lost 3 bases, leaving 6 bases of the junction unmatched. CDR3 loop: CASSQKMGLAGGDTQYF. The CDR3 coding sequence is TGTGCCAGCAGCCAGAAAATGGGACTAGCGGGAGGGGATACGCAGTATTTT.

The CDR3 coding sequence is TGCGCCAGCTCTCCCCCAGGAACCACTGAAGCTTTCTTT. This gives the protein CASSPPGTTEAFF. The rearrangement joins TRBV4-1 to TRBJ1-1; D remains unclear. The germline V and J ends were trimmed by 8 bases and 4 bases, with 14 bases remaining between them. This CDR3 has 13 amino acids. Per the germline V gene, CDR1 is MGHRA and CDR2 is YSYEKL.

This sequence joins TRBV6-5 and TRBJ1-2; D possibly corresponds to TRBD1 (5 bases). Germline V CDR1 and CDR2: MNHEY, SVGAGI. The germline V and J ends were trimmed by 3 bases and 2 bases, with 10 bases remaining between them. This CDR3 has 14 amino acids. The CDR3 region has the DNA TGTGCCAGCAGTTATCAGGGATACAACTATGGCTACACCTTC. Amino acid sequence: CASSYQGYNYGYTF.

In its sample, this clone was seen a few times. The chain carries TRBV30 and TRBJ2-7, with 8 positions matching TRBD1. Germline loops: CDR1 GTSNPN, CDR2 SVGIG (reference sequence). The length of the CDR3 is 13 residues. V lost 5 bases to trimming and J lost 6 bases; unmatched junction nucleotides: 9. The CDR3 sequence: CAWLRDRPGEQYF. The CDR3 nucleotides read TGTGCCTGGTTACGGGACAGGCCCGGCGAGCAGTACTTC.

V usage is TRBV4-1 and J usage is TRBJ2-1, with D perhaps given as TRBD1 or TRBD2 (5 bases each). The CDR3 spans 16 residues. Germline V gives CDR1 MGHRA, CDR2 YSYEKL. V lost 1 base and J lost 3, with 13 bases in between. The CDR3 loop is CASSQGAGTSYNEQFF. The CDR3 region has the DNA TGCGCCAGCAGCCAAGGAGCTGGGACGAGCTACAATGAGCAGTTCTTC.

J is TRBJ1-4 and V is TRBV7-2; D gene unclear. V was pared by 1 base and J by 8 bases, with 11 bases between. This CDR3 contains 14 residues. The germline V gene has CDR1 SGHTA and CDR2 FQGNSA. The CDR3 DNA sequence: TGTGCCAGCAGCTTAGTGGGGAGACACGAAAAACTGTTTTTT. It encodes CASSLVGRHEKLFF.

CDR3 DNA sequence: TGCGCCAGCAGACGGCGGGAGTCCTACAATGAGCAGTTCTTC. Translating gives CASRRRESYNEQFF. This chain joins TRBV10-2 and TRBJ2-1; 7 nucleotides agree with TRBD2. V dropped 6 bases and J dropped 1; count of bases not matched to a gene: 3. This CDR3 has 14 residues. CDR1 WSHSY and CDR2 SAAADI come from the germline V gene.

The gene calls are TRBV28 and TRBJ2-2; possibly TRBD2 for D (6 bases). From germline, CDR1 is MDHEN and CDR2 SYDVKM. The V gene lost 8 bases and the J gene lost 6 bases, with 16 bases spanning the gap. The CDR3 runs 14 residues. CDR3 nucleotides: TGTGCCAGCTATACCGGGACTTCTGCCGGGGAGCTGTTTTTT. Amino acids: CASYTGTSAGELFF.

This clone was detected a few times. The chain recombines TRBV28 with TRBJ2-7; 7 positions match TRBD2. This CDR3 is built from 16 residues. The ends lost 6 bases at V and 2 bases at J; junction bases unmatched: 13. Germline V gene data show CDR1 as MDHEN and CDR2 as SYDVKM. CDR3 sequence reads: CASSPPGAGLTYEQYF. CDR3 sequence (DNA): TGTGCCAGCAGCCCGCCGGGAGCGGGATTAACCTACGAGCAGTACTTC.

CDR3 DNA: TGTGCCAGCAGTGAACTAGCGGGAGGGTTAGATACGCAGTATTTT. It translates to CASSELAGGLDTQYF. V usage is TRBV2 and J usage is TRBJ2-3, with TRBD2 matching 12 bases. With V trimmed by 2 bases and J by 5 bases, 2 bases remained unmatched. The CDR3 sequence is 15 residues long. Germline CDR1 SNHLY, CDR2 FYNNEI. Together with reference TRBV2 and TRBJ2-3, the CDR3 gives the full variable domain: EPEVTQTPSHQVTQMGQEVILRCVPISNHLYFYWYRQILGQKVEFLVSFYNNEISEKSEIFDDQFSVERPDGSNFTLKIRSTKLEDSAMYFCASSELAGGLDTQYFGPGTRLTVL.